The 12 T cell receptor beta chains given below trace back to one sample, sequenced in a study of T cell repertoires in cytomegalovirus infection. TCRdb re-derived calls from the reads in MiXCR, one entry per CDR3 protein. The sample includes over 250,000 distinct CDR3 sequences, roughly 26% seen only once; the top ten take about 15%. The sample was PBMCs. All receptors derive from a human donor in good health (CMV status not recorded). Some clones in this sample may be carry-over from other donors' samples.

V and J are TRBV10-3 and TRBJ2-5; D is perhaps TRBD2 (7 bases). The ends were cut back, 7 bases at V and 5 bases at J, with 14 bases in the middle. Germline lookup yields CDR1 ENHRY and CDR2 SYGVKD. The CDR3 sequence is 13 residues long. CDR3 amino acids: CAIKSRGGETQYF. The CDR3 DNA sequence: TGTGCCATCAAGTCCAGGGGAGGGGAGACCCAGTACTTC.

The chain combines TRBV28 with TRBJ1-2; possible D gene TRBD1, 5 bases. Trimming left V 5 bases short and J 0 bases short, with 16 bases between. This CDR3 is built from 16 residues. Per the germline V gene, CDR1 is MDHEN and CDR2 is SYDVKM. CDR3 region: CASSTHPGRSNYGYTF. DNA for the CDR3: TGTGCCAGCAGTACCCATCCAGGGCGGTCTAACTATGGCTACACCTTC.

This clonotype was observed a handful of times. The chain links TRBV4-1 to TRBJ1-6; 7 bases align to TRBD1. Per germline, CDR1 MGHRA and CDR2 YSYEKL. The CDR3 contains 16 residues. V lost 1 base, J lost 10 bases, and 10 bases stayed unmatched. In DNA, the CDR3 is TGCGCCAGCAGCCAAGTAAATCGACAGGGTAACTCACCCCTCCACTTT. Translation: CASSQVNRQGNSPLHF.

This clonotype occurred once. The chain carries TRBV20-1 and TRBJ2-3; the match to TRBD1 covers 7 bases. CDR1 is DFQATT, CDR2 SNEGSKA, per germline (reference sequence). The ends lost 0 bases at V and 0 bases at J; junction bases unmatched: 6. The CDR3 spans 16 residues. CDR3 coding DNA: TGCAGTGCTAGAGATTTGGGACAGACCAGCACAGATACGCAGTATTTT. Protein product: CSARDLGQTSTDTQYF.

This clonotype came up a few times. In nucleotides, the CDR3 is TGTGCCAGCAGCTTAGCAGCGGGAGGGCCTCGCACAGATACGCAGTATTTT. This sequence encodes CASSLAAGGPRTDTQYF. The chain combines TRBV11-3 with TRBJ2-3; 10 nucleotides agree with TRBD2. Germline CDR1 and CDR2: SGHNT and YENEEA. The V gene end was trimmed by 1 base and the J gene end by 1 base; junction bases not matched to a gene: 5. This CDR3 spans 17 amino acids. The variable domain in full, completed from reference TRBV11-3 and TRBJ2-3, reads EAGVVQSPRYKIIEKKQPVAFWCNPISGHNTLYWYLQNLGQGPELLIRYENEEAVDDSQLPKDRFSAERLKGVDSTLKIQPAELGDSAVYLCASSLAAGGPRTDTQYFGPGTRLTVL.

The chain joins TRBV11-3 to TRBJ2-1, with no clear D. The CDR3 length is 14 residues. The germline CDR1 and CDR2 sequences are SGHNT and YENEEA. V was shortened by 0 bases and J by 4 bases, with 7 bases between the two germline ends. The CDR3 DNA follows: TGTGCCAGCAGCTTAGAAGTTATGTACAATGAGCAGTTCTTC. Translating it yields CASSLEVMYNEQFF.

This clonotype showed up many times. V and J are TRBV7-2 and TRBJ2-6; D is undetermined. With 1 base removed from V and 3 bases from J, the gap between germline ends came to 13 bases. This CDR3 contains 17 residues. Germline values: CDR1 SGHTA, CDR2 FQGNSA. CDR3 in amino acids: CASSLGGGGVGANVLTF. CDR3 nucleotides: TGTGCCAGCAGCTTAGGAGGTGGTGGGGTTGGGGCCAACGTCCTGACTTTC.

This rearrangement joins TRBV7-2 to TRBJ2-7, with TRBD2 matching 11 bases. With 4 bases clipped from V and 6 bases from J, the junction kept 8 bases outside the gene matches. The CDR3 extends over 15 amino acids. Germline assignment: CDR1 SGHTA and CDR2 FQGNSA. This CDR3 is CASSSRTSGPLEQYF. CDR3 nucleotide sequence: TGTGCCAGCAGCTCCCGGACTAGCGGGCCTCTCGAGCAGTACTTC.

Ten or more counts support this clonotype. The rearrangement joins TRBV7-2 to TRBJ2-7; perhaps TRBD1 as D (6 bases). Trimming left V 5 bases short and J 5 bases short, with 13 bases between. The CDR3 contains 13 residues. Germline CDR1 and CDR2: SGHTA and FQGNSA. CDR3 DNA: TGTGCCAGCAGCCAACAGGGTTTCGACGAGCAGTACTTC. It translates to CASSQQGFDEQYF.

CDR3: CASNPGQAFWYGYTF. The CDR3 DNA follows: TGTGCCAGCAATCCGGGACAGGCATTTTGGTATGGCTACACCTTC. V is TRBV28 and J is TRBJ1-2; 8 bases are shared with TRBD1. Germline CDR1 and CDR2: MDHEN and SYDVKM. The V and J ends lost 7 bases and 5 bases, in that order; junction bases with no gene match: 12. The CDR3 has 15 amino acids.

The table lists this clonotype with many counts. The V gene is TRBV7-2, the J gene TRBJ2-1; 8 bases align to TRBD2. The germline V gene encodes CDR1 SGHTA and CDR2 FQGNSA. The V and J ends lost 0 bases and 0 bases, in that order; junction bases with no gene match: 4. The CDR3 is made up of 17 amino acids. As DNA, the CDR3 is TGTGCCAGCAGCTTAGCCGGGAGGGCCCGCTCCTACAATGAGCAGTTCTTC. Translation: CASSLAGRARSYNEQFF. The full variable domain, rest sourced from reference TRBV7-2 and TRBJ2-1, is GAGVSQSPSNKVTEKGKDVELRCDPISGHTALYWYRQSLGQGLEFLIYFQGNSAPDKSGLPSDRFSAERTGGSVSTLTIQRTQQEDSAVYLCASSLAGRARSYNEQFFGPGTRLTVL.

This chain joins TRBV6-6 and TRBJ2-5, with D hard to call. In germline, CDR1 is MNHNY, CDR2 SVGAGI (reference sequence). V lost 7 bases and J lost 2, with 5 bases in between. The CDR3 totals 11 residues. The CDR3 loop reads CASTRQETQYF. The CDR3 nucleotides are TGTGCCAGCACTAGACAAGAGACCCAGTACTTC.